This TCR beta chain comes out of a study of T cell responses to AZD1222 COVID-19 vaccine. The CDR3 is 15 amino acids. V dropped 3 bases and J dropped 3 bases, with 18 bases sitting between them. Per the germline V gene, CDR1 is SQVTM and CDR2 is ANQGSEA. The assay was immunoSEQ multiplex PCR, and TCRdb's table has in-frame clones only and misses some. The table has approximately 170,000 clones, approximately 92% seen once; the top ten hold roughly 6.9%. To note about this clone: Its antigen is as yet unknown.

General observations from the study: Two AZD1222 doses significantly raised spike-specific TCR breadth and depth over controls. The repertoires were collected only after the peak T cell response.

The chain carries TRBV29-1 and TRBJ2-7, with D possibly being TRBD2 (6 bases). The receptor's source is an adult in good health. The sample here was peripheral blood, taken on day 0 of AZD1222 vaccination. The chain's CDR3 is CSVEWSGRTGYEQYF. The CDR3 DNA reads TGCAGCGTTGAGTGGTCAGGGAGGACCGGCTACGAGCAGTACTTC.